This TCR beta chain was identified during a study of T cells in Graves' hyperthyroidism and ophthalmopathy. Points from the study as a whole: The model anticipated ophthalmopathy a median approximately 6.7 months pre-onset. The authors' 13 V-J model separated ophthalmopathy from stable hyperthyroidism. The blood repertoire included most of the expanded thyroid clonotypes above 0.001.

CDR3 length equals 15 residues. The trim removed 0 bases at V and 9 bases at J, leaving 8 bases unmatched. On this clonotype itself: Its antigen is undetermined.

Each diagnosis was grounded in clinical symptoms, serum thyroxine and TRAb, thyroid ultrasound, and orbital computed tomography. It was RNA transcripts that yielded the amplified TCR beta CDR3 regions. HTBI primers were the set used in a first-round RT-PCR of the TCR CDR3. MiXCR was run by TCRdb on the multiplex PCR reads, yielding one entry per CDR3 protein. Here the sample spans roughly 510,000 distinct CDR3 sequences, around 43% being singletons. This clonotype originated in an adult woman with Graves' disease, either hyperthyroidism or ophthalmopathy (not recorded which). Sequencing was performed on peripheral blood or thyroid tissue (not recorded which). The chain recombines TRBV12-3 or TRBV12-4 with TRBJ1-5, with 7 bases matching TRBD1. In nucleotides, the CDR3 is TGTGCCAGCAGTTTAGCCCGACAGGGAGTACGGCCCCAGCATTTT. This codes for CASSLARQGVRPQHF.